This T cell receptor beta chain was identified in a study of T cell responses to AZD1222 COVID-19 vaccine. The study's findings and limits: Spike-specific TCR breadth and depth rose after two AZD1222 doses. The peak T cell response came first, and repertoires were sampled only after it.

This CDR3 spans 15 amino acids. CDR1 and CDR2 from the germline V gene are LNHDA and SQIVND (reference sequence). The V and J ends lost 7 bases and 0 bases respectively, with 14 bases between them. For this clone: Its target is unknown.

Assay used: immunoSEQ multiplex PCR; TCRdb lists only in-frame clones, some missing. The sample contains about 150,000 clones, over 80% of which appear only once. V gene TRBV19 combines with J gene TRBJ2-3; D call uncertain. This TCR was recovered from an adult in good health. Here the sequenced sample was peripheral blood, taken on day 0 of MenACWY control vaccination. The DNA of the CDR3 is TGTGCCAGTACGTCGGTGACGTGGAGCACAGATACGCAGTATTTT. Encoded protein: CASTSVTWSTDTQYF.